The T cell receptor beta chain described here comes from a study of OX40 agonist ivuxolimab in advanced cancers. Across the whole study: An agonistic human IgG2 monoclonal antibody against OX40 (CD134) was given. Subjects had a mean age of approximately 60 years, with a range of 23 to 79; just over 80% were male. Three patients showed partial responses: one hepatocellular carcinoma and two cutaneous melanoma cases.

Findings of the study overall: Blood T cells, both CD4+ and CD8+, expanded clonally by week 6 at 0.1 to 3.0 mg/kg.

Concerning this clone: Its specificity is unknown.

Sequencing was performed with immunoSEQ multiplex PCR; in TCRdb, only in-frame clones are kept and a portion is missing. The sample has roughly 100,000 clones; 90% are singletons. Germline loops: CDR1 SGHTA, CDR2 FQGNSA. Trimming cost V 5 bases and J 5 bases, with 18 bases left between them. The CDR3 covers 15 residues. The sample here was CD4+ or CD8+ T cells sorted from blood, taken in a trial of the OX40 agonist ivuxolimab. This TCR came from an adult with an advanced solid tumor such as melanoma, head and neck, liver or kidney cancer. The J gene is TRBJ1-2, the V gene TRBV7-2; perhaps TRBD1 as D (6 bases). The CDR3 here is CASSPQPGGGYGYTF. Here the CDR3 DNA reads TGTGCCAGCAGCCCACAGCCGGGGGGCGGTTATGGCTACACCTTC.